What follows is one TCR beta chain and its context. This entry belongs to a study of CD8+CD57+ T cells in acquired aplastic anemia. V was clipped by 3 bases and J by 3 bases, with 14 bases between them. CDR1 is SGHVS and CDR2 is FQNEAQ in the germline V gene. The length of the CDR3 is 16 residues. The study profiled TCR beta VDJ and CDR3 using genomic DNA as template. TCRdb re-analysed the reads in MiXCR, keeping a single row per CDR3 protein. The profile shows around 190,000 distinct CDR3 sequences, over 60% of them singletons. The sequencing input was sorted CD4+, CD8+, or CD8+CD57+ T cells (not recorded which) from PBMCs. This sequence originates from a human donor in good health. V is TRBV7-8 and J is TRBJ2-2; D may be TRBD1 (5 bases). The CDR3 spells CASSFARATDTGELFF. CDR3 nucleotide sequence: TGTGCCAGCAGCTTCGCCAGGGCCACAGACACCGGGGAGCTGTTTTTT.